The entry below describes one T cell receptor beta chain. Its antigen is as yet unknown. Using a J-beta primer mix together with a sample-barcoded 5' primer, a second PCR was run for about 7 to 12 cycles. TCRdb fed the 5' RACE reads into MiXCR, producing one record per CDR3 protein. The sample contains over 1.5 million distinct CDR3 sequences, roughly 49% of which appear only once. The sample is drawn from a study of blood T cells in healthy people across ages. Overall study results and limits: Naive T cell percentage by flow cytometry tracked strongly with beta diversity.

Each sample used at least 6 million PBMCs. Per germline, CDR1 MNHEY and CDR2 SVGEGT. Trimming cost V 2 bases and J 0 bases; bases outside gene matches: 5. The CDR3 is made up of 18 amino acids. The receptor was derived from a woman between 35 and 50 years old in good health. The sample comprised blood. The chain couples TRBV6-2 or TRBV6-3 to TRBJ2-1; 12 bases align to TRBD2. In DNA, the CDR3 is TGTGCCAGCAGTTACGTAGCTAGCGGGGGGGCCTCCTACAATGAGCAGTTCTTC. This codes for CASSYVASGGASYNEQFF.